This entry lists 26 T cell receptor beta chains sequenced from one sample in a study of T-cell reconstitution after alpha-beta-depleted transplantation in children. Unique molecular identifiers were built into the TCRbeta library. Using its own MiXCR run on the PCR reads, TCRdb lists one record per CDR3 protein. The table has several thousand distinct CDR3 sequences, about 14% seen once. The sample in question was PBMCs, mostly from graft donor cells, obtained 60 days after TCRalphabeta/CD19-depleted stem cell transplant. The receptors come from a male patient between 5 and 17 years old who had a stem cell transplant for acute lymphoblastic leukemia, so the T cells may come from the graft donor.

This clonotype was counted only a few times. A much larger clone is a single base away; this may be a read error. The CDR3 loop is CASSPRVLNYGYTF. The CDR3 region has the DNA TGTGCCAGCAGCCCCCGGGTCTTGAACTATGGCTACACCTTC. V gene TRBV5-6 combines with J gene TRBJ1-2, with D hard to call. V was trimmed by 4 bases and J by 2 bases, leaving 12 bases between them. The V gene's germline CDR1 is SGHDT and CDR2 YYEEEE. The CDR3 is made up of 14 amino acids.

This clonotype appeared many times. The CDR3 DNA sequence: TGTGCCAGCAGCTTATCCCTCGGACTAGCGGGATACTACGAGCAGTACTTC. As protein: CASSLSLGLAGYYEQYF. This chain connects TRBV7-2 to TRBJ2-7; 12 bases map to TRBD2. CDR1 and CDR2 from the germline V gene are SGHTA and FQGNSA. V was pared by 2 bases and J by 3 bases, with 8 bases of the junction left unmatched. There are 17 residues in the CDR3. Based on the CDR3 plus reference TRBV7-2 and TRBJ2-7, the full variable domain is GAGVSQSPSNKVTEKGKDVELRCDPISGHTALYWYRQSLGQGLEFLIYFQGNSAPDKSGLPSDRFSAERTGGSVSTLTIQRTQQEDSAVYLCASSLSLGLAGYYEQYFGPGTRLTVT.

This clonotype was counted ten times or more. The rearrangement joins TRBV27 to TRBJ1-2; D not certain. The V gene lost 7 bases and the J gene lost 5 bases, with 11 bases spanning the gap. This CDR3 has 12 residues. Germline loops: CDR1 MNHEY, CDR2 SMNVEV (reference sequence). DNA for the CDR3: TGTGCCAGCAATTTTGGGTTTTATGGCTACACCTTC. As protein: CASNFGFYGYTF.

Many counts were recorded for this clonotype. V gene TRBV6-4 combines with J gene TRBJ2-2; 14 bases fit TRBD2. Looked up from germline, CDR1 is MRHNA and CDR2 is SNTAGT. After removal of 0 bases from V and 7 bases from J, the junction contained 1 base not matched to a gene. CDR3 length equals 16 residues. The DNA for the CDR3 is TGTGCCAGCAGTGACTCTGGGACTAGCGGGAGCGGGGAGCTGTTTTTT. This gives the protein CASSDSGTSGSGELFF.

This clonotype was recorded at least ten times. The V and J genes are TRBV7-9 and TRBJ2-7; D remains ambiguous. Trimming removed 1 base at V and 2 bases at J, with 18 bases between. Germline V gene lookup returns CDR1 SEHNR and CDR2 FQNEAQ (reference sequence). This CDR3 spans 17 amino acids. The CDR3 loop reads CASSLVSGSLLTYEQYF. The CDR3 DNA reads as TGTGCCAGCAGCTTAGTCAGTGGCAGCTTACTAACCTACGAGCAGTACTTC.

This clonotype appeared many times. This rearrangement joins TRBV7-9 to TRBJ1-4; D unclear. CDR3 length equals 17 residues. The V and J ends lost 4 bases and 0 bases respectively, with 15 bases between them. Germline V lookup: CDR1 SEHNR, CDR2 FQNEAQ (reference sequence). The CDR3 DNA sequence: TGTGCCAGCAGCTATCCCCCTGGGGTTGCAACTAATGAAAAACTGTTTTTT. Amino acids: CASSYPPGVATNEKLFF.

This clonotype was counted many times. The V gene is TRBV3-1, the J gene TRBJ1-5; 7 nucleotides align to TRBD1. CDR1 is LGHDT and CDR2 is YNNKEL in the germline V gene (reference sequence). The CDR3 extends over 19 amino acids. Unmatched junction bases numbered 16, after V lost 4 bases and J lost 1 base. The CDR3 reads CASSPRDSLFRGSNQPQHF. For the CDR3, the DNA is TGTGCCAGCAGCCCCCGGGACAGCCTATTCCGGGGGAGCAATCAGCCCCAGCATTTT. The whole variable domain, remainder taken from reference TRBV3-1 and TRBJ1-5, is DTAVSQTPKYLVTQMGNDKSIKCEQNLGHDTMYWYKQDSKKFLKIMFSYNNKELIINETVPNRFSPKSPDKAHLNLHINSLELGDSAVYFCASSPRDSLFRGSNQPQHFGDGTRLSIL.

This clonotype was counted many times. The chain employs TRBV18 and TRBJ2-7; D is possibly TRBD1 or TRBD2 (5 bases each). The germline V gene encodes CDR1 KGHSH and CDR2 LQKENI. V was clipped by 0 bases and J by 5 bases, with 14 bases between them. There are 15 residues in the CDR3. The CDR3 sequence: CASSPPGTRRDEQYF. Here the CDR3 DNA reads TGTGCCAGCTCACCACCTGGGACGAGACGGGACGAGCAGTACTTC.

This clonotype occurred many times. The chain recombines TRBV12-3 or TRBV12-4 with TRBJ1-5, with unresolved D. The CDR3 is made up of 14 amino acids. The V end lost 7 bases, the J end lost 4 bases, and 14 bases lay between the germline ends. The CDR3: CASTSNLANQPQHF. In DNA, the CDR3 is TGTGCCAGCACCTCGAATCTGGCTAATCAGCCCCAGCATTTT.

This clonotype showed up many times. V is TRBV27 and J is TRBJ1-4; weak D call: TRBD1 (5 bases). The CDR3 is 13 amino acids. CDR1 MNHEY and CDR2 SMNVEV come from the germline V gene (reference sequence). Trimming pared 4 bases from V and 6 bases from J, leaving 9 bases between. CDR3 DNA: TGTGCCAGCAGTTCGCAGGGTGATGAAAAACTGTTTTTT. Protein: CASSSQGDEKLFF. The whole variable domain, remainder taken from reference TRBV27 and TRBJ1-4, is EAQVTQNPRYLITVTGKKLTVTCSQNMNHEYMSWYRQDPGLGLRQIYYSMNVEVTDKGDVPEGYKVSRKEKRNFPLILESPSPNQTSLYFCASSSQGDEKLFFGSGTQLSVL.

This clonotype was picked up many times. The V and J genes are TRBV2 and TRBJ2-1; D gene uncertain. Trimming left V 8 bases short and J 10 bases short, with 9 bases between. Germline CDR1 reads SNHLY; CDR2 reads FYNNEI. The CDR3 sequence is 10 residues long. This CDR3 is CASYYREQFF. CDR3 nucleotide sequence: TGTGCCAGCTACTACAGAGAGCAGTTCTTC.

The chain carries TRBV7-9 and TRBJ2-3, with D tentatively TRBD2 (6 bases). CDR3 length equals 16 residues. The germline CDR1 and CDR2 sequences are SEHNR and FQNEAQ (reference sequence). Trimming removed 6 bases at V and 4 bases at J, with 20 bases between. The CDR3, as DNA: TGTGCCAGCAGAGTCCCCGGAGGGCCGGGCGCAGATACGCAGTATTTT. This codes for CASRVPGGPGADTQYF.

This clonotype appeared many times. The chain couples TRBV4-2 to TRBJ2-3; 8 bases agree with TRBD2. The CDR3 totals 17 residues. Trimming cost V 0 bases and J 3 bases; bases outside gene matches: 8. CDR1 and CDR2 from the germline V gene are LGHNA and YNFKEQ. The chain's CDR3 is CASSQDGTSGSTDTQYF. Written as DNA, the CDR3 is TGTGCCAGCAGCCAAGATGGGACGAGCGGGAGTACAGATACGCAGTATTTT.

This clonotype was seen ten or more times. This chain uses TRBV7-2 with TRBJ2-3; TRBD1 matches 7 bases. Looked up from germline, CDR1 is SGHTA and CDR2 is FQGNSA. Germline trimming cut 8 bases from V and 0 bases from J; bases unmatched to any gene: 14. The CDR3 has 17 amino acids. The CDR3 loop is CASGSPKTGVSTDTQYF. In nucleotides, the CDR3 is TGTGCCAGCGGATCGCCCAAAACAGGGGTGAGCACAGATACGCAGTATTTT.

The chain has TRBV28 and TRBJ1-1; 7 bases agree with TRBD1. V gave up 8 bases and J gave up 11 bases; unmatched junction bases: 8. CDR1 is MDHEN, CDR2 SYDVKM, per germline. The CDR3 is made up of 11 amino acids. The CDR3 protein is CASSGGTEAFF. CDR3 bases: TGTGCCAGCTCCGGCGGGACAGAGGCTTTCTTT. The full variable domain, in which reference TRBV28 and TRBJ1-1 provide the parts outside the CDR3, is DVKVTQSSRYLVKRTGEKVFLECVQDMDHENMFWYRQDPGLGLRLIYFSYDVKMKEKGDIPEGYSVSREKKERFSLILESASTNQTSMYLCASSGGTEAFFGQGTRLTVV.

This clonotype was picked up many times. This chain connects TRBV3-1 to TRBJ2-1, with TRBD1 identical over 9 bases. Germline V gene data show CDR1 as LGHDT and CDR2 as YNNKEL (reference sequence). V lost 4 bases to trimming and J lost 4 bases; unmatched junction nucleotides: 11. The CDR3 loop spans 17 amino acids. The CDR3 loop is CASSRGTGPRVYNEQFF. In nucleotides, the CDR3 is TGTGCCAGCAGCCGAGGGACAGGGCCCAGGGTATACAATGAGCAGTTCTTC.

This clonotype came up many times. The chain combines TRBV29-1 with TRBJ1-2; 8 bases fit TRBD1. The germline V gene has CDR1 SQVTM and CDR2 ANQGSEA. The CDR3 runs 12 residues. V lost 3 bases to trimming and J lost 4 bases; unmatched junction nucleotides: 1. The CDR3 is CSVETGVYGYTF. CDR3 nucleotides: TGCAGCGTTGAGACAGGGGTCTATGGCTACACCTTC.

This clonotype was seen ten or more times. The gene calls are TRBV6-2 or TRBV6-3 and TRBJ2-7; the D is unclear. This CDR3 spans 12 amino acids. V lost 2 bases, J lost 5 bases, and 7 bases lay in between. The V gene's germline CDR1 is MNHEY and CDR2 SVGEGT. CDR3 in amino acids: CASSYVGNEQYF. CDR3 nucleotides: TGTGCCAGCAGTTACGTGGGGAACGAGCAGTACTTC.

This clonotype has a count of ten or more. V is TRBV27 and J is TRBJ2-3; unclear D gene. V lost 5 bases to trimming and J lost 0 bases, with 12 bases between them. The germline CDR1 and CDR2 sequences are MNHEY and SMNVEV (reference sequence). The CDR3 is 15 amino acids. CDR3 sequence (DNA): TGTGCCAGCAGTACCCTCCATGCTAGCACAGATACGCAGTATTTT. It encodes CASSTLHASTDTQYF.

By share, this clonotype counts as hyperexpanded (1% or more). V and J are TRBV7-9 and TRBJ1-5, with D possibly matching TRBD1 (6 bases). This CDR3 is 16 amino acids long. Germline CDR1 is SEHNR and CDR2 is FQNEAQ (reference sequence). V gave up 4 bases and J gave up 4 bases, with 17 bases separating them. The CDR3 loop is CASSSVGQGRNQPQHF. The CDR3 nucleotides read TGTGCCAGCAGCTCCGTGGGGCAGGGGAGGAATCAGCCCCAGCATTTT.

The CDR3 region is CAWGGRTTYEQYF. The CDR3 coding sequence is TGTGCCTGGGGAGGTAGGACAACCTACGAGCAGTACTTC. The V gene is TRBV30, the J gene TRBJ2-7; D may be TRBD1 or TRBD2 (5 bases each). Trimming pared 5 bases from V and 2 bases from J, leaving 13 bases between. Germline V gene data show CDR1 as GTSNPN and CDR2 as SVGIG (reference sequence). The CDR3 has 13 amino acids.

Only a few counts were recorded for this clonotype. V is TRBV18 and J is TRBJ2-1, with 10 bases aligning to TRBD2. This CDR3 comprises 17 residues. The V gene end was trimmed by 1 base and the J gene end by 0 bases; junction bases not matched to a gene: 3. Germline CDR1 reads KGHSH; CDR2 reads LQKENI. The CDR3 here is CASSPLRTSGSYNEQFF. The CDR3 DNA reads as TGTGCCAGCTCACCACTTAGGACTAGCGGCTCCTACAATGAGCAGTTCTTC. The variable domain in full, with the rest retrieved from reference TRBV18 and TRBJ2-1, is NAGVMQNPRHLVRRRGQEARLRCSPMKGHSHVYWYRQLPEEGLKFMVYLQKENIIDESGMPKERFSAEFPKEGPSILRIQQVVRGDSAAYFCASSPLRTSGSYNEQFFGPGTRLTVL.

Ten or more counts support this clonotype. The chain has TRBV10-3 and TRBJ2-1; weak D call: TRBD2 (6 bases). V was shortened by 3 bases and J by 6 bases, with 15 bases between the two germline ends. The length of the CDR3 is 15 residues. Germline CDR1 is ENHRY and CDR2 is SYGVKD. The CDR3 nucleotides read TGTGCCATCAGTGATTTAGAGAGGCGGGGCAATGAGCAGTTCTTC. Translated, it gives CAISDLERRGNEQFF.

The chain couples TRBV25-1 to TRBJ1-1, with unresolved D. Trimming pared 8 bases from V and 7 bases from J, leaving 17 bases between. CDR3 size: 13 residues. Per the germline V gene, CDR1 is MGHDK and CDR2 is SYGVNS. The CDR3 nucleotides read TGTGCCAGCGGCCCCGGACCCCACTGTGAAGCTTTCTTT. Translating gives CASGPGPHCEAFF. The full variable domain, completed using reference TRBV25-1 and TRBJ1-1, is EADIYQTPRYLVIGTGKKITLECSQTMGHDKMYWYQQDPGMELHLIHYSYGVNSTEKGDLSSESTVSRIRTEHFPLTLESARPSHTSQYLCASGPGPHCEAFFGQGTRLTVV.

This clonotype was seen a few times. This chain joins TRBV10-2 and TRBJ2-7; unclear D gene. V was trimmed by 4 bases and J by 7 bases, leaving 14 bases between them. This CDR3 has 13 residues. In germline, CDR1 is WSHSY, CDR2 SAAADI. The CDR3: CASSAPRWSEQYF. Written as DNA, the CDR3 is TGCGCCAGCAGTGCCCCCCGGTGGTCGGAGCAGTACTTC.

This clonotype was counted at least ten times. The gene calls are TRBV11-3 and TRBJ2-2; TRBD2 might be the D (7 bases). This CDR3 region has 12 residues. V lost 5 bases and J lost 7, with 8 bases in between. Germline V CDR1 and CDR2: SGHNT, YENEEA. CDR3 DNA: TGTGCCAGCAGCAGGGGGGGCGGGGAGCTGTTTTTT. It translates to CASSRGGGELFF. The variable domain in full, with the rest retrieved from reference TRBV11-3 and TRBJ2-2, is EAGVVQSPRYKIIEKKQPVAFWCNPISGHNTLYWYLQNLGQGPELLIRYENEEAVDDSQLPKDRFSAERLKGVDSTLKIQPAELGDSAVYLCASSRGGGELFFGEGSRLTVL.